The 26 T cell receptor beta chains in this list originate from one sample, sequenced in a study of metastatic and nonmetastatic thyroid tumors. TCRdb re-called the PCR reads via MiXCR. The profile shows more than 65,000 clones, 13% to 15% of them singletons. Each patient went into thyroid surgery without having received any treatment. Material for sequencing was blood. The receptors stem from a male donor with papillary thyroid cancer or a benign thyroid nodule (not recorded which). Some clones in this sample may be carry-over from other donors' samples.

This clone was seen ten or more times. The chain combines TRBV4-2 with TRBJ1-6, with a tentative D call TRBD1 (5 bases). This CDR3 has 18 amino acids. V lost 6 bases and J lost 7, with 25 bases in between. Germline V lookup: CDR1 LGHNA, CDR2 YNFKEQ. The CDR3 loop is CASSPFSGIGTVNSPLHF. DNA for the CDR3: TGTGCCAGCAGTCCATTTTCCGGGATCGGGACGGTGAATTCACCCCTCCACTTT.

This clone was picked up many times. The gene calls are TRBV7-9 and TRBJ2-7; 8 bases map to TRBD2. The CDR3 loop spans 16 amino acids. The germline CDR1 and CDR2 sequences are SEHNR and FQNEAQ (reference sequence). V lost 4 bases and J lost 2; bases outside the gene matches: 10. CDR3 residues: CASSSSTSDHPYEQYF. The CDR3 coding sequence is TGTGCCAGCAGCTCGTCGACTAGCGACCATCCCTACGAGCAGTACTTC. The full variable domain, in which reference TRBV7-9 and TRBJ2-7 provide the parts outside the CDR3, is DTGVSQNPRHKITKRGQNVTFRCDPISEHNRLYWYRQTLGQGPEFLTYFQNEAQLEKSRLLSDRFSAERPKGSFSTLEIQRTEQGDSAMYLCASSSSTSDHPYEQYFGPGTRLTVT.

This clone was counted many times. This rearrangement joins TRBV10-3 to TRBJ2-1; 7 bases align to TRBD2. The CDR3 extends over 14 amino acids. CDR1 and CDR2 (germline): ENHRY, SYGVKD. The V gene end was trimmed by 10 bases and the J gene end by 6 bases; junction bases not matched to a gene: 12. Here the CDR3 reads CANPSAGACNEQFF. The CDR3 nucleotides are TGTGCCAACCCGTCTGCGGGAGCTTGCAATGAGCAGTTCTTC.

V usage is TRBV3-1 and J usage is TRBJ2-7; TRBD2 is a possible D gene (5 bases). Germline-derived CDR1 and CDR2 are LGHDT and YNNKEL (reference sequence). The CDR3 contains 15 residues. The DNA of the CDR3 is TGTGCCAGTAGCCTTAGGTCGCAGCGAGGGTACGAGCAGTACGTC. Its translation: CASSLRSQRGYEQYV.

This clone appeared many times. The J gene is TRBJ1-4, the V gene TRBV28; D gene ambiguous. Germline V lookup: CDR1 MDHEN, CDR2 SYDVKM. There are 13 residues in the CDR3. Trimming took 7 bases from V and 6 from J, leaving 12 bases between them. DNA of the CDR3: TGTGCCAGCAATAGAATAGAAGATGAAAAACTGTTTTTT. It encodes CASNRIEDEKLFF.

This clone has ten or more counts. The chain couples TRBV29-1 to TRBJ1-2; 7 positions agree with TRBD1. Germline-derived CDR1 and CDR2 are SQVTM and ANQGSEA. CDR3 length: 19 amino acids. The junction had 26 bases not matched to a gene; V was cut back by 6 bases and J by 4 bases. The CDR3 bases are TGCAGCGTGGAGACTCGGACAGGTCCTAAGCCAGGACCAGGCTATGGCTACACCTTC. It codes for CSVETRTGPKPGPGYGYTF.

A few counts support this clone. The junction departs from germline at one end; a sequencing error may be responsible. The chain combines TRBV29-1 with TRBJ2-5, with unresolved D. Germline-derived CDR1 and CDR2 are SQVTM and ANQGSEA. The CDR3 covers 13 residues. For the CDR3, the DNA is TGCAGCGCTGCCCCGTCTGTTCAAGAGACCAAGTACTTC. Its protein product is CSAAPSVQETKYF.

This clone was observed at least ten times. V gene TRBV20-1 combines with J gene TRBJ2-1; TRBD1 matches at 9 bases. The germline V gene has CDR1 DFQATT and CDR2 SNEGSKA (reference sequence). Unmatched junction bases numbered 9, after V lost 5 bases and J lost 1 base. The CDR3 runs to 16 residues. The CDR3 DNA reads TGCAGTGCTCCGGGGACAGGGCAGTCGTCCTACAATGAGCAGTTCTTC. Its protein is CSAPGTGQSSYNEQFF.

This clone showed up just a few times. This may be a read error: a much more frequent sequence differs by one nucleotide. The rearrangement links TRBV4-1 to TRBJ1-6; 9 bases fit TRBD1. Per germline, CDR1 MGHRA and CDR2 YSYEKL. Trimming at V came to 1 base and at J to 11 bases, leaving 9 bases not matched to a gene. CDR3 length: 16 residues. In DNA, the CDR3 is TGCGCCAGCAGCCAAGTGTCGGGACAGGGAAAACCACCCCTCCACTTT. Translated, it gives CASSQVSGQGKPPLHF.

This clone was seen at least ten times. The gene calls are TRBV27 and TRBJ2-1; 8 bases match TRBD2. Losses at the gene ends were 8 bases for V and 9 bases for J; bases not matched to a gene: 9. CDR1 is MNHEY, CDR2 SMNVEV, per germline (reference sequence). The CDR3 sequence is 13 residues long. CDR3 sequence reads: CASATGLGAEQFF. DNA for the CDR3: TGTGCCAGCGCGACGGGACTAGGGGCTGAGCAGTTCTTC.

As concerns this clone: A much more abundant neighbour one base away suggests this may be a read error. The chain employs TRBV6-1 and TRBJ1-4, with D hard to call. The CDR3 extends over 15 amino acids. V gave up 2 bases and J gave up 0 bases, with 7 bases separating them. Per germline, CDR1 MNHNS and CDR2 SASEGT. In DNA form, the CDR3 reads TGTGCCAGCAGTGAACATCGCTCAACTAATGAAAAACTGTTTTTT. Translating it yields CASSEHRSTNEKLFF.

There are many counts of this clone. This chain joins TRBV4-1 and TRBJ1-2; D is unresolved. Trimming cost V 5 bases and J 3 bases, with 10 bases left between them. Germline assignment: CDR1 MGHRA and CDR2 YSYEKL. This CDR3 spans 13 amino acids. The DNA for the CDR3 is TGCGCCAGCAGCGAGGGAACGGACTATGGCTACACCTTC. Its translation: CASSEGTDYGYTF.

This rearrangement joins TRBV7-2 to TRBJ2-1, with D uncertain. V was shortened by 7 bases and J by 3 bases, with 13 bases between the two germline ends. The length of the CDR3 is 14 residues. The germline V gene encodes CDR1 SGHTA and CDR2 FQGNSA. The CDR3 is CASTTIWSYNEQFF. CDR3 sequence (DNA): TGTGCCAGCACTACTATCTGGAGCTACAATGAGCAGTTCTTC.

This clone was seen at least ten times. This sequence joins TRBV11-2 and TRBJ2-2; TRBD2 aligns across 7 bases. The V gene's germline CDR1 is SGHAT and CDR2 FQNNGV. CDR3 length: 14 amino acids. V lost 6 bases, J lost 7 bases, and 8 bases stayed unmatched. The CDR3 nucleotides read TGTGCCAGCAGGGGTGCGGGAGCGGGCGGGGAGCTGTTTTTT. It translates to CASRGAGAGGELFF.

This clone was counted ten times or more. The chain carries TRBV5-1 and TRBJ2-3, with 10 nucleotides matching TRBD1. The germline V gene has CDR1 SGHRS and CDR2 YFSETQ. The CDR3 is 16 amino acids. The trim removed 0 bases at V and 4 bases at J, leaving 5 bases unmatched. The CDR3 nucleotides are TGCGCCAGCAGCTTGGCCGGGACAGGGGACGCAGATACGCAGTATTTT. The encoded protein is CASSLAGTGDADTQYF.

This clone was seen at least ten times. The CDR3 DNA reads TGCGCCAGCAGCCCGGGCAGACAGTCGAACACCGGGGAGCTGTTTTTT. It yields the protein CASSPGRQSNTGELFF. This chain links TRBV5-1 with TRBJ2-2; maybe TRBD1 (5 bases). The V gene's germline CDR1 is SGHRS and CDR2 YFSETQ. V lost 4 bases and J lost 0, with 13 bases in between. The CDR3 has 16 amino acids.

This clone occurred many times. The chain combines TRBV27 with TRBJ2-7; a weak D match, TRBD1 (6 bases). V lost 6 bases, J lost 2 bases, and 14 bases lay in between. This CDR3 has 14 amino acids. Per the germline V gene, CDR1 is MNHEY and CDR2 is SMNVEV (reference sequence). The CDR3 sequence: CASSLSKGAYEQYV. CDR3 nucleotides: TGTGCCAGCAGCCTGTCTAAGGGGGCCTACGAGCAGTACGTC.

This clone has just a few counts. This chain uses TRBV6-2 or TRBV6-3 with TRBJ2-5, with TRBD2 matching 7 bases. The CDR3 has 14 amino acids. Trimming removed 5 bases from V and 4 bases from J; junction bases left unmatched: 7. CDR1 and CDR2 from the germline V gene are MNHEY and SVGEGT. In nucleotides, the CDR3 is TGTGCCAGCAGTCGACTAGCAGGAATAGAGACCCAGTACTTC. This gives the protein CASSRLAGIETQYF.

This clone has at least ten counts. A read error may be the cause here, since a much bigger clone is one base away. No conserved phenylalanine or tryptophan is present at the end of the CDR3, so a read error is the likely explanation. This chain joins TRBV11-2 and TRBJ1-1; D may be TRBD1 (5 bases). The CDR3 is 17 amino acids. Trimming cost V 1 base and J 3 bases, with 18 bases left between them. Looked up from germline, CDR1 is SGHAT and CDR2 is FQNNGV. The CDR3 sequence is CASSLGRAGRVHTEAFL. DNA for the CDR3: TGTGCCAGCAGCTTAGGAAGGGCCGGCAGGGTGCACACTGAAGCTTTCCTT.

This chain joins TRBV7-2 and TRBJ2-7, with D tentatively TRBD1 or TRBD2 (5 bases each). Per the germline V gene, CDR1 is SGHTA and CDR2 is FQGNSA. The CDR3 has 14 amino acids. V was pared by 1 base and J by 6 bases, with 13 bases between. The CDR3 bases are TGTGCCAGCAGCTTAGATTTGGGACCGGCCGAGCAGTACTTC. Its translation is CASSLDLGPAEQYF.

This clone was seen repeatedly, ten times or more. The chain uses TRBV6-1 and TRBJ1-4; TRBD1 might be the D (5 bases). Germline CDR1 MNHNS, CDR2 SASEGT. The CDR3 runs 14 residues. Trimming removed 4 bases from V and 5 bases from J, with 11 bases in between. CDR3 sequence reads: CASSVGQGNEKLFF. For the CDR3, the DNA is TGTGCCAGCAGTGTAGGCCAGGGCAATGAAAAACTGTTTTTT.

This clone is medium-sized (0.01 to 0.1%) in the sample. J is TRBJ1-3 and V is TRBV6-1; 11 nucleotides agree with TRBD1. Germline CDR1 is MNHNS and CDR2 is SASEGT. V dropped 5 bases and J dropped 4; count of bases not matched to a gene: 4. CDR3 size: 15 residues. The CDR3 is CASSPGQGAGNTIYF. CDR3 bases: TGTGCCAGCAGTCCCGGACAGGGGGCCGGAAACACCATATATTTT.

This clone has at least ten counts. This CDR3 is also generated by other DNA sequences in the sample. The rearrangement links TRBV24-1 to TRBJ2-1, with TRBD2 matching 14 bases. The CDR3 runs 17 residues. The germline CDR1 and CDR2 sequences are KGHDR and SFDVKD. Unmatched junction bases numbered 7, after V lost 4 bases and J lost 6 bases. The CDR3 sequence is CATSDTGLAGGGNEQFF. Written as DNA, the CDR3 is TGTGCCACCAGTGACACCGGACTAGCGGGAGGAGGCAATGAGCAGTTCTTC.

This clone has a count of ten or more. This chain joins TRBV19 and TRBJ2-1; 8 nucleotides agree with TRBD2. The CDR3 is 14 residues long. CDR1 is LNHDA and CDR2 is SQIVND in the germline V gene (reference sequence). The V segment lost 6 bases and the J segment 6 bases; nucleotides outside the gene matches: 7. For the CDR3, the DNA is TGTGCCAGTAGGAGTATCGGGGGGGCCAATGAGCAGTTCTTC. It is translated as CASRSIGGANEQFF.

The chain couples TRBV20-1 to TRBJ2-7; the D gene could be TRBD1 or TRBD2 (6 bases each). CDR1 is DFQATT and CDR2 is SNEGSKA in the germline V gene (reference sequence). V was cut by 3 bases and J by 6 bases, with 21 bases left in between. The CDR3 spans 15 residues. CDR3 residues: CSASMGGTWSREQYF. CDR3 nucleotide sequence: TGCAGTGCTAGCATGGGCGGGACATGGAGCCGCGAGCAGTACTTC.

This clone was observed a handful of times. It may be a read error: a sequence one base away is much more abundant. In nucleotides, the CDR3 is TGCGCCAGCAGTGAGCCTTCCGCGGGGCGAGAGACCCAGTACTTC. It codes for CASSEPSAGRETQYF. The V and J genes are TRBV10-2 and TRBJ2-5, with a possible D match to TRBD2 (6 bases). V was clipped by 2 bases and J by 4 bases, with 14 bases between them. The CDR3 has 15 amino acids. CDR1 and CDR2 from the germline V gene are WSHSY and SAAADI.